These 12 T cell receptor beta chains came from one sample sequenced in a study of shared clonotypes between healthy human individuals. CD45RO-negative, CCR7-positively selected cells formed the naive CD8 fraction, excluding terminally differentiated effector memory CD45RA+ cells. Sequencing used immunoSEQ multiplex PCR; TCRdb keeps in-frame clones, though not all of them. The repertoire holds about 1.9 million clones, 93% seen once, with approximately 1.6% in the top ten. The sequencing input was naive CD8+ T cells from PBMCs. Every receptor here comes from a man aged 18 to 35 in good health. Some clones in this sample may be carry-over from other donors' samples.

V gene TRBV15 combines with J gene TRBJ1-4; D is uncertain. V lost 0 bases and J 4 bases, leaving 18 bases between the germline ends. Germline V gene lookup returns CDR1 LNHNV and CDR2 YYDKDF (reference sequence). The CDR3 is made up of 18 amino acids. CDR3 sequence: CATSREAEGGGLNEKLFF. Written as DNA, the CDR3 is TGTGCCACCAGCAGAGAGGCGGAAGGAGGAGGCCTTAATGAAAAACTGTTTTTT.

V is TRBV11-1 and J is TRBJ2-7; D remains unclear. V shed 5 bases and J shed 2 bases, with 10 bases lying between them. Germline loops: CDR1 SGHAT, CDR2 FQDESV (reference sequence). This CDR3 contains 13 residues. CDR3 loop: CASSPRATYEQYF. CDR3 nucleotide sequence: TGTGCCAGCAGCCCCCGGGCCACCTACGAGCAGTACTTC.

The rearrangement links TRBV4-1 to TRBJ2-1, with 8 bases matching TRBD2. Germline CDR1 reads MGHRA; CDR2 reads YSYEKL. Trimming removed 5 bases from V and 6 bases from J; junction bases left unmatched: 6. This CDR3 spans 14 amino acids. CDR3 sequence (DNA): TGCGCCAGCAGCTCTTGGCGGGAGGTCAATGAGCAGTTCTTC. Its protein product is CASSSWREVNEQFF.

The V and J genes are TRBV7-9 and TRBJ2-1; 7 positions agree with TRBD1. Germline lookup yields CDR1 SEHNR and CDR2 FQNEAQ (reference sequence). Trimming at V came to 2 bases and at J to 2 bases, leaving 3 bases not matched to a gene. The CDR3 has 15 amino acids. The CDR3 is CASSLSQGAYNEQFF. As DNA, the CDR3 is TGTGCCAGCAGCTTATCTCAGGGGGCCTACAATGAGCAGTTCTTC.

The rearrangement links TRBV7-9 to TRBJ1-2; maybe TRBD1 (5 bases). V was cut by 1 base and J by 7 bases, with 13 bases left in between. There are 14 residues in the CDR3. Germline lookup yields CDR1 SEHNR and CDR2 FQNEAQ (reference sequence). The CDR3 DNA follows: TGTGCCAGCAGCTTAGGGGCAGGGCAGAGTGGCTACACCTTC. The encoded protein is CASSLGAGQSGYTF.

The J gene is TRBJ1-1, the V gene TRBV29-1; no clear D. V was trimmed by 5 bases and J by 6 bases, leaving 16 bases between them. CDR1 is SQVTM, CDR2 ANQGSEA, per germline. The length of the CDR3 is 13 residues. CDR3 in amino acids: CSVLHQFRPEAFF. In DNA, the CDR3 is TGCAGCGTTTTGCACCAATTTAGGCCTGAAGCTTTCTTT.

The V call is TRBV7-9, the J call TRBJ1-3, with unresolved D. Trimming removed 5 bases at V and 4 bases at J, with 9 bases between. Looked up from germline, CDR1 is SEHNR and CDR2 is FQNEAQ (reference sequence). The CDR3 consists of 13 residues. CDR3 nucleotide sequence: TGTGCCAGCAGCCCTGTTTTAGGAAACACCATATATTTT. It specifies CASSPVLGNTIYF.

The chain uses TRBV7-9 and TRBJ2-1; tentative D call: TRBD2 (5 bases). CDR1 and CDR2 (germline): SEHNR, FQNEAQ (reference sequence). Trimming stripped 3 bases from V and 8 bases from J, with 11 bases between. This CDR3 has 13 amino acids. The CDR3 nucleotides read TGTGCCAGCAGCTTTCCTAGCAGTGATGAGCAGTTCTTC. It translates to CASSFPSSDEQFF.

The sample holds one count of this clone. The chain is built from TRBV28 and TRBJ2-7, with D unclear. Trimming removed 5 bases at V and 2 bases at J, with 16 bases between. Germline loops: CDR1 MDHEN, CDR2 SYDVKM. The length of the CDR3 is 15 residues. This chain's CDR3 is CASSAGVEFPYEQYF. CDR3 in DNA: TGTGCCAGCAGTGCAGGTGTAGAGTTTCCCTACGAGCAGTACTTC.

The rearrangement joins TRBV4-2 to TRBJ2-1; D is perhaps TRBD1 or TRBD2 (5 bases each). Germline CDR1 is LGHNA and CDR2 is YNFKEQ. V lost 0 bases to trimming and J lost 8 bases, with 20 bases between them. This CDR3 contains 17 residues. CDR3 sequence: CASSQDGTGSAWDEQFF. CDR3 coding DNA: TGTGCCAGCAGCCAAGATGGGACCGGCTCAGCCTGGGATGAGCAGTTCTTC.

To note about this clone: In the same sample, other DNA sequences code for this CDR3. The chain employs TRBV19 and TRBJ1-1, with D unresolved. The V end lost 2 bases, the J end lost 5 bases, and 12 bases lay between the germline ends. Germline V gene lookup returns CDR1 LNHDA and CDR2 SQIVND (reference sequence). This CDR3 has 14 amino acids. The CDR3 region is CASSIISGGTEAFF. CDR3 nucleotide sequence: TGTGCCAGTAGTATAATCTCGGGAGGGACTGAAGCTTTCTTT.

This rearrangement joins TRBV7-2 to TRBJ2-1, with D unresolved. Germline assignment: CDR1 SGHTA and CDR2 FQGNSA. The CDR3 covers 19 residues. Trimming pared 5 bases from V and 3 bases from J, leaving 26 bases between. This CDR3 reads CASSPQSWRDGLYYNEQFF. The CDR3 coding sequence is TGTGCCAGCAGCCCACAGTCTTGGCGCGACGGCCTCTACTACAATGAGCAGTTCTTC. Full variable domain (outside the CDR3, taken from reference TRBV7-2 and TRBJ2-1): GAGVSQSPSNKVTEKGKDVELRCDPISGHTALYWYRQSLGQGLEFLIYFQGNSAPDKSGLPSDRFSAERTGGSVSTLTIQRTQQEDSAVYLCASSPQSWRDGLYYNEQFFGPGTRLTVL.